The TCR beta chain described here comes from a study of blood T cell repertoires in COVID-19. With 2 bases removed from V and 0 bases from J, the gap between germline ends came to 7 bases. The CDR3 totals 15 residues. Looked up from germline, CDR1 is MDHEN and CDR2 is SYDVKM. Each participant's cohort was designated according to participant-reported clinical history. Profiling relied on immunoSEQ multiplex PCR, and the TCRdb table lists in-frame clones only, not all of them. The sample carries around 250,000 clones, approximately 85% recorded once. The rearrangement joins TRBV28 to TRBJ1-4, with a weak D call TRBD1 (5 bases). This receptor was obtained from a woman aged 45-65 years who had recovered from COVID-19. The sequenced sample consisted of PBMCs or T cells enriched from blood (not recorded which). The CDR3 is CASSLPGPTNEKLFF. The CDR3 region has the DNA TGTGCCAGCAGTTTACCAGGGCCAACTAATGAAAAACTGTTTTTT.